The 6 T cell receptor beta chains presented below share a single source sample, sequenced in a study of blood T cell repertoires in COVID-19. TCRdb's table, derived via immunoSEQ multiplex PCR, lists solely in-frame clones and lacks some. The sample shows approximately 100,000 clones, approximately 93% of them seen only once. The source material was peripheral blood. These receptors were collected from a man between 60 and 70 years old with acute or convalescent COVID-19.

Comment on this clone: The same CDR3 is also encoded by other DNA sequences in this sample. The chain has TRBV19 and TRBJ1-4, with D perhaps TRBD1 (6 bases). CDR1 is LNHDA, CDR2 SQIVND, per germline (reference sequence). V lost 2 bases and J lost 3, with 10 bases in between. CDR3 length equals 15 residues. In DNA, the CDR3 is TGTGCCAGTAGTATATCCAGGGGTCCTAATGAAAAACTGTTTTTT. Protein: CASSISRGPNEKLFF.

The chain links TRBV4-1 to TRBJ2-1, with 8 bases aligning to TRBD2. Per germline, CDR1 MGHRA and CDR2 YSYEKL. The CDR3 totals 19 residues. The J segment lost 5 bases and the V segment lost 3 bases, leaving 18 bases of the junction unmatched. The CDR3 DNA reads as TGCGCCAGCAGCCAGGTTTTACTAGCGGCCAGGAGATTGGACAATGAGCAGTTCTTC. This translates into CASSQVLLAARRLDNEQFF.

V is TRBV5-1 and J is TRBJ1-4, with 9 bases lining up with TRBD1. The CDR3 has 15 amino acids. V was pared by 2 bases and J by 8 bases, with 7 bases of the junction left unmatched. CDR1 and CDR2 (germline): SGHRS, YFSETQ. The CDR3 region has the DNA TGCGCCAGCAGCTTTGGACAGGGGACTGGGGAAAAACTGTTTTTT. Its protein is CASSFGQGTGEKLFF.

The J gene is TRBJ2-2, the V gene TRBV5-1; TRBD1 aligns across 8 bases. V gave up 0 bases and J gave up 3 bases; unmatched junction bases: 7. Germline V gene data show CDR1 as SGHRS and CDR2 as YFSETQ. This CDR3 is built from 17 residues. The CDR3 region has the DNA TGCGCCAGCAGCTTGGACCCCAGGGGGCAGGACACCGGGGAGCTGTTTTTT. Its translation: CASSLDPRGQDTGELFF. Together with reference TRBV5-1 and TRBJ2-2, the CDR3 gives the full variable domain: KAGVTQTPRYLIKTRGQQVTLSCSPISGHRSVSWYQQTPGQGLQFLFEYFSETQRNKGNFPGRFSGRQFSNSRSEMNVSTLELGDSALYLCASSLDPRGQDTGELFFGEGSRLTVL.

This clone was recorded only once. The CDR3 here is CATSDYRGNTGELFF. CDR3 DNA sequence: TGTGCCACCAGTGATTACAGGGGGAACACCGGGGAGCTGTTTTTT. The chain couples TRBV24-1 to TRBJ2-2, with TRBD1 identical over 7 bases. Germline V gene lookup returns CDR1 KGHDR and CDR2 SFDVKD. The CDR3 consists of 15 residues. V gave up 2 bases and J gave up 1 base; unmatched junction bases: 0.

The gene calls are TRBV10-2 and TRBJ1-2; no firm D call. V was cut by 0 bases and J by 6 bases, with 8 bases left in between. The CDR3 is 13 residues long. Germline loops: CDR1 WSHSY, CDR2 SAAADI. The CDR3: CASSESLHDGYTF. The DNA of the CDR3 is TGCGCCAGCAGTGAGTCGTTACACGATGGCTACACCTTC.